These 15 T cell receptor beta chains originate from one sample sequenced in a study of blood T cell repertoires in COVID-19. Only in-frame clones appear in the TCRdb table, and some are missing; sequencing was by immunoSEQ multiplex PCR. The sample lists 200,000 to 250,000 clones, around 83% occurring once. Material for sequencing was peripheral blood. These receptors all come from a woman in her sixties or seventies with COVID-19, enrolled during active disease.

The chain recombines TRBV3-1 (or the pseudogene TRBV3-2) with TRBJ1-6, with 7 bases that match TRBD1. CDR1 and CDR2 from the germline V gene are LGHDT and YNNKEL (reference sequence). The CDR3 consists of 12 residues. Losses at the gene ends were 7 bases for V and 10 bases for J; bases not matched to a gene: 4. CDR3 protein: CASNQGGSPLHF. The CDR3 nucleotides are TGTGCCAGCAACCAGGGGGGATCACCCCTCCACTTT.

The chain has TRBV6-5 and TRBJ1-1, with D possibly matching TRBD1 (5 bases). Looked up from germline, CDR1 is MNHEY and CDR2 is SVGAGI. The CDR3 has 14 amino acids. Trimming shortened V by 6 bases and J by 5 bases, and 16 bases separated the two germline ends. This CDR3 reads CASSARRDSTEAFF. The DNA of the CDR3 is TGTGCCAGCAGCGCACGCCGGGACTCTACTGAAGCTTTCTTT.

This sequence joins TRBV18 and TRBJ2-1; 7 positions agree with TRBD2. The ends lost 5 bases at V and 4 bases at J; junction bases unmatched: 14. The germline CDR1 and CDR2 sequences are KGHSH and LQKENI. There are 17 residues in the CDR3. In DNA form, the CDR3 reads TGTGCCAGCTCATACACCCCCCCTAGCGGAGTATACAATGAGCAGTTCTTC. Amino acid sequence: CASSYTPPSGVYNEQFF.

The chain has TRBV6-2 or TRBV6-3 and TRBJ2-5; 12 nucleotides line up with TRBD2. V lost 5 bases, J lost 3 bases, and 7 bases stayed unmatched. The CDR3 runs to 16 residues. Germline loops: CDR1 MNHEY, CDR2 SVGEGT. The CDR3, as DNA: TGTGCCAGCAGTCCCTCGACTAGCGGGAGAAAAGAGACCCAGTACTTC. Translation gives CASSPSTSGRKETQYF.

Notes on this clone: The DNA is omitted, as the CDR3 cannot be located on it reliably, and the CDR3 follows TCRdb's listing. The J gene is TRBJ2-7, the V gene TRBV19; TRBD2 is taken as the D call from the table, unchecked against the DNA. The CDR3 is 15 residues long, ends included. The germline gives CDR1 LNHDA, CDR2 SQIVND (reference sequence). This chain's CDR3 is CATSGQREGLYEQYF.

Written as DNA, the CDR3 is TGCGCCAGCAGCTCCACCGGGACAGGGAGCCCTGAAGCTTTCTTT. Protein product: CASSSTGTGSPEAFF. The J gene is TRBJ1-1, the V gene TRBV5-1, with TRBD1 matching over 9 bases. The CDR3 runs to 15 residues. Germline loops: CDR1 SGHRS, CDR2 YFSETQ. The V segment lost 3 bases and the J segment 6 bases; nucleotides outside the gene matches: 9.

The chain has TRBV6-6 and TRBJ1-1, with D perhaps matching TRBD1 (5 bases). The V end was cut by 6 bases, the J end by 3 bases, with 17 bases between. CDR1 MNHNY and CDR2 SVGAGI come from the germline V gene (reference sequence). CDR3 length: 15 amino acids. In nucleotides, the CDR3 is TGTGCCAGCAGCGACACCCAGGGTTCTGACACTGAAGCTTTCTTT. Protein sequence: CASSDTQGSDTEAFF.

This clone has more than one count but fewer than ten. The genes are TRBV5-1 and TRBJ1-1; perhaps TRBD1 as D (5 bases). Germline values: CDR1 SGHRS, CDR2 YFSETQ. The CDR3 loop spans 14 amino acids. V gave up 3 bases and J gave up 0 bases, with 9 bases separating them. CDR3 region: CASSSTVLNTEAFF. The CDR3 DNA follows: TGCGCCAGCAGCTCGACAGTACTGAACACTGAAGCTTTCTTT.

The rearrangement uses TRBV6-5 and TRBJ1-2; TRBD1 matches at 10 bases. Germline-derived CDR1 and CDR2 are MNHEY and SVGAGI. J lost 4 bases, V lost 2 bases, and 4 bases had no gene match. The CDR3 sequence is 15 residues long. CDR3 sequence: CASSYRDRGAYGYTF. CDR3 nucleotides: TGTGCCAGCAGTTACCGGGACAGGGGCGCCTATGGCTACACCTTC.

The rearrangement uses TRBV7-2 and TRBJ1-1; a weak D match, TRBD1 (5 bases). Trimming cost V 4 bases and J 2 bases, with 11 bases left between them. CDR1 and CDR2 (germline): SGHTA, FQGNSA. This CDR3 is built from 14 residues. The CDR3 here is CASSSQGSNTEAFF. The DNA of the CDR3 is TGTGCCAGCAGCTCCCAGGGCAGTAACACTGAAGCTTTCTTT.

For the CDR3, the DNA is TGCGCCAGCAGCTTGGGGAGGGAGGGGCGGAATGAAGCTTTCTTT. Translated, it gives CASSLGREGRNEAFF. The rearrangement links TRBV5-1 to TRBJ1-1; D may be TRBD1 (5 bases). Trimming stripped 0 bases from V and 7 bases from J, with 16 bases between. The CDR3 loop spans 15 amino acids. CDR1 and CDR2 from the germline V gene are SGHRS and YFSETQ.

This clone was counted at least ten times. The chain carries TRBV4-3 and TRBJ1-4, with 8 bases that match TRBD1. The CDR3 length is 16 residues. Germline assignment: CDR1 LGHNA and CDR2 YSLEER. V lost 0 bases to trimming and J lost 6 bases; unmatched junction nucleotides: 6. CDR3 nucleotides: TGCGCCAGCAGCCAAGATCAGGGACAGGCTCATGAAAAACTGTTTTTT. It specifies CASSQDQGQAHEKLFF.

The chain joins TRBV11-2 to TRBJ1-2; D is ambiguous. Between the trimmed V and J ends, which lost 5 bases and 8 bases, there was a span of 15 bases. The CDR3 sequence is 13 residues long. Germline values: CDR1 SGHAT, CDR2 FQNNGV. The CDR3 DNA reads TGTGCCAGCAGCGACCGATCGGTGGGCGGCTACACCTTC. Translation gives CASSDRSVGGYTF.

V usage is TRBV9 and J usage is TRBJ2-1, with 8 bases aligning to TRBD2. The germline V gene has CDR1 SGDLS and CDR2 YYNGEE. V lost 5 bases, J lost 4 bases, and 8 bases stayed unmatched. The length of the CDR3 is 15 residues. The CDR3 DNA reads as TGTGCCAGCAGTCTTACTAGCGGAACTTACAATGAGCAGTTCTTC. Translated, it gives CASSLTSGTYNEQFF.

The CDR3, as DNA: TGTGCCAGCAGTCACAGTGGAGGCTACACCTTC. This codes for CASSHSGGYTF. The V call is TRBV6-5, the J call TRBJ1-2; unclear D gene. The ends were cut back, 5 bases at V and 8 bases at J, with 9 bases in the middle. Germline V gene data show CDR1 as MNHEY and CDR2 as SVGAGI. This CDR3 is 11 amino acids long.